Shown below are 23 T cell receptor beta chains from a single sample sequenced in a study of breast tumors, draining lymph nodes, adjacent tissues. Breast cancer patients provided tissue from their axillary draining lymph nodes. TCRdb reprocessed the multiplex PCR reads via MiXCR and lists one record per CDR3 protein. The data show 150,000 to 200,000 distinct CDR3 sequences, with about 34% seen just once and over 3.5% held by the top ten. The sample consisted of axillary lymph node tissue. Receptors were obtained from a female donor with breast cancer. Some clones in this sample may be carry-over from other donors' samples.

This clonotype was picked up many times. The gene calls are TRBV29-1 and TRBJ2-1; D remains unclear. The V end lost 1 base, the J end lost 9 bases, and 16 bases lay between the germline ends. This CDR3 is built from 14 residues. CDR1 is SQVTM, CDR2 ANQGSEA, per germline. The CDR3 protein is CSVEGSTVLGEQFF. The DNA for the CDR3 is TGCAGCGTTGAAGGCTCCACTGTCCTTGGTGAGCAGTTCTTC.

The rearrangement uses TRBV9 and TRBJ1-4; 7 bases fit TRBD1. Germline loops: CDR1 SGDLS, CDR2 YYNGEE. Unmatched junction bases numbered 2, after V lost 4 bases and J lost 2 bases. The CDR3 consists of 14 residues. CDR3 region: CASSQQGTNEKLFF. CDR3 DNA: TGTGCCAGCAGCCAACAGGGGACTAATGAAAAACTGTTTTTT.

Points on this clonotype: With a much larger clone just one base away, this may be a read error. Written as DNA, the CDR3 is TGTGCCAGCAGCCAAGGGACTAGCATTAATGAGCAGTCCTTC. It specifies CASSQGTSINEQSF. The chain combines TRBV14 with TRBJ2-1; 8 bases agree with TRBD2. Germline CDR1 and CDR2: SGHDN and FVKESK. The CDR3 has 14 amino acids. The full variable domain, rest sourced from reference TRBV14 and TRBJ2-1, is EAGVTQFPSHSVIEKGQTVTLRCDPISGHDNLYWYRRVMGKEIKFLLHFVKESKQDESGMPNNRFLAERTGGTYSTLKVQPAELEDSGVYFCASSQGTSINEQSFGPGTRLTVL.

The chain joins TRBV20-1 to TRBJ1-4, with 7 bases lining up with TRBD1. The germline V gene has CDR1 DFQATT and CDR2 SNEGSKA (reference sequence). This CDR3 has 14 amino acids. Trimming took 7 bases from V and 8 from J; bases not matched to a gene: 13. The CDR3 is CSVQIRGRGEKLFF. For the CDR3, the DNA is TGCAGTGTCCAAATCAGGGGGAGAGGAGAAAAACTGTTTTTT.

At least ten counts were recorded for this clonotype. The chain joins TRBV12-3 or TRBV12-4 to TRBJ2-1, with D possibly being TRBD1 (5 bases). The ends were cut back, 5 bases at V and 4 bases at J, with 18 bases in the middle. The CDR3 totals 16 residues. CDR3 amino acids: CASSPNSISGYNEQFF. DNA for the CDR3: TGTGCCAGCAGTCCCAACAGTATCTCAGGGTACAATGAGCAGTTCTTC.

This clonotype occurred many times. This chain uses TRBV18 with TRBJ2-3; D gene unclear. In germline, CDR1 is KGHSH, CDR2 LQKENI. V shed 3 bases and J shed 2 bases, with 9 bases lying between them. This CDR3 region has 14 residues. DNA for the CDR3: TGTGCCAGCTCACCCGCATCTGCCACAGATACGCAGTATTTT. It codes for CASSPASATDTQYF.

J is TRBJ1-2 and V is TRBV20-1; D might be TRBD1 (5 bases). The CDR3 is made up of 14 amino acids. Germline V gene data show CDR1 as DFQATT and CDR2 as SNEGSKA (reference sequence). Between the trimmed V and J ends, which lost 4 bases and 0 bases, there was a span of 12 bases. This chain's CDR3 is CSATLAGANYGYTF. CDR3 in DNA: TGCAGTGCTACACTAGCGGGGGCTAACTATGGCTACACCTTC.

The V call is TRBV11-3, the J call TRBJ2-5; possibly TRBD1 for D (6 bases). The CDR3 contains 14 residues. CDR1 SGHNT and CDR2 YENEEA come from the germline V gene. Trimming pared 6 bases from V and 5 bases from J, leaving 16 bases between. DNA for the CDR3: TGTGCCAGCAGATTCGACAGGCTCCGGGAGACCCAGTACTTC. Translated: CASRFDRLRETQYF.

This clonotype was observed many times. CDR3 region: CASSPGLDTQYF. DNA for the CDR3: TGTGCCAGTAGTCCTGGGCTTGATACGCAGTATTTT. The V call is TRBV18, the J call TRBJ2-3; D is undetermined. V dropped 9 bases and J dropped 6 bases, with 13 bases sitting between them. The length of the CDR3 is 12 residues. In germline, CDR1 is KGHSH, CDR2 LQKENI.

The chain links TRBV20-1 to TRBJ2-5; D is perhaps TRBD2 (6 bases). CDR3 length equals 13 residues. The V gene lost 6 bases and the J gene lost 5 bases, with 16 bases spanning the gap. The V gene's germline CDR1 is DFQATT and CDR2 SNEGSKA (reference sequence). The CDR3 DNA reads TGCAGTGCCCCCAAACGAAGCGGGGAGACCCAGTACTTC. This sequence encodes CSAPKRSGETQYF.

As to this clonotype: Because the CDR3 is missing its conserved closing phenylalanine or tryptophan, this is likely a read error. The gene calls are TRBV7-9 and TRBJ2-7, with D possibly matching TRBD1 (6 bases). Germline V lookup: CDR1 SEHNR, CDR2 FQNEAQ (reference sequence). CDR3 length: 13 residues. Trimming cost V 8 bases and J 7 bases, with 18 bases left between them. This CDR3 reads CASLSDRLHEQYL. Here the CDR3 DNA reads TGTGCCAGCCTCAGCGACAGGTTACATGAGCAGTACCTA.

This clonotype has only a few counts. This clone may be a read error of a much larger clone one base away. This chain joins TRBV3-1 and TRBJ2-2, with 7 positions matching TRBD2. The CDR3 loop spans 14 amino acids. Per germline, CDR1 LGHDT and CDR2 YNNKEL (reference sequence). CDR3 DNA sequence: TGTCCCAGCAACCGGAGGGAGGGCACCGGGGAGCTGTTTTTT. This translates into CPSNRREGTGELFF.

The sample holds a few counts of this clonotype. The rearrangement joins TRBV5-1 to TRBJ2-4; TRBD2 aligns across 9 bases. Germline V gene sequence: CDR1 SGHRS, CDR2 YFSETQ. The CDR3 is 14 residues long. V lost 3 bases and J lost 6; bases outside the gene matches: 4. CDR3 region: CASSYLAGTNIQYF. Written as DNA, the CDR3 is TGCGCCAGCAGCTACCTAGCGGGGACAAACATTCAGTACTTC.

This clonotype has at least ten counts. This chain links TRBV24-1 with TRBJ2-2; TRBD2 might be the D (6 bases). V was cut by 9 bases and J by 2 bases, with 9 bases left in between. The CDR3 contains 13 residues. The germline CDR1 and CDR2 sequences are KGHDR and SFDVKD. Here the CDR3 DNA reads TGTGCCACCCGGGGGTCCAACACCGGGGAGCTGTTTTTT. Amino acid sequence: CATRGSNTGELFF.

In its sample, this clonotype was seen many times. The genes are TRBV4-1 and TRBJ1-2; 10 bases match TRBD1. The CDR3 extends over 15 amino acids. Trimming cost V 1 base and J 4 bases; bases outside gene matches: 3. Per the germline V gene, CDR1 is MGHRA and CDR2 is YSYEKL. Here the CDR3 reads CASSQGQGAVYGYTF. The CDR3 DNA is TGCGCCAGCAGCCAAGGACAGGGGGCGGTCTATGGCTACACCTTC.

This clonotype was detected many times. This CDR3 is CASSSREGEDEQYF. CDR3 DNA sequence: TGTGCCAGCAGTAGCCGCGAAGGGGAGGACGAGCAGTACTTC. The rearrangement uses TRBV7-8 and TRBJ2-7; a possible D gene is TRBD2 (6 bases). With 6 bases removed from V and 5 bases from J, the gap between germline ends came to 17 bases. Germline CDR1 and CDR2: SGHVS and FQNEAQ. The CDR3 runs 14 residues.

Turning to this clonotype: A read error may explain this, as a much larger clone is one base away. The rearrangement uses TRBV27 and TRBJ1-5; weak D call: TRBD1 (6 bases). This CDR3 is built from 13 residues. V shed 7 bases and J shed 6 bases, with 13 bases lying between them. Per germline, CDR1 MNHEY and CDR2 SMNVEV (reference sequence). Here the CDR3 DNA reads TGTGCCAGCAATTTGGGGGCGGGTCAGCCCCAGCATTTT. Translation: CASNLGAGQPQHF.

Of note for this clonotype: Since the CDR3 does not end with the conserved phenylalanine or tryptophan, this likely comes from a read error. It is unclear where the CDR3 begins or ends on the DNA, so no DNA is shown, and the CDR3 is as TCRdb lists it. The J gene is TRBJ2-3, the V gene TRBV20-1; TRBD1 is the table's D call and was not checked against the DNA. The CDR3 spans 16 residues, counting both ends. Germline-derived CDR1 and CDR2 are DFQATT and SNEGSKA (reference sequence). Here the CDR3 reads CSLIAWGREAQIRSIY.

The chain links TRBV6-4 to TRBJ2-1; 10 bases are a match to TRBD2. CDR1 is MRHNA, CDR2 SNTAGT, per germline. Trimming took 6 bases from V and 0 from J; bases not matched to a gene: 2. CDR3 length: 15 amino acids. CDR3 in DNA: TGTGCCAGCAGACTAGCGGGGAGCTCCTACAATGAGCAGTTCTTC. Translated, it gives CASRLAGSSYNEQFF.

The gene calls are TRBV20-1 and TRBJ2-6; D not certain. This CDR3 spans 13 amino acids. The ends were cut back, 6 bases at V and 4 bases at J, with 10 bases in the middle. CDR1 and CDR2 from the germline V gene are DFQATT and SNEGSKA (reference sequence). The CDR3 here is CSASATGANVLTF. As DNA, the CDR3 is TGCAGTGCCTCCGCGACAGGGGCCAACGTCCTGACTTTC.

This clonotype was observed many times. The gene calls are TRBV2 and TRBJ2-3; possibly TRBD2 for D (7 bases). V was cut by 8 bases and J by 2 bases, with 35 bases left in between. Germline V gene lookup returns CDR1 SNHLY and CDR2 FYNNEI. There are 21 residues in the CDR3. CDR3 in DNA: TGTGCCAGCGCTAGCTACGGGGGCCGACCTCGGGGGGAAGCATACACAGATACGCAGTATTTT. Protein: CASASYGGRPRGEAYTDTQYF.

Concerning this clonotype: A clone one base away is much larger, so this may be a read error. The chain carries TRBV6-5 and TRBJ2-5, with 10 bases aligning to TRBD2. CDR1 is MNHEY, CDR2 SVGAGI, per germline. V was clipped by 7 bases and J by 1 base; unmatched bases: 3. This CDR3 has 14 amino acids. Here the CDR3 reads CASKVAGGQETQYF. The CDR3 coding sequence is TGTGCCAGCAAGGTAGCGGGGGGCCAAGAGACCCAGTACTTC.

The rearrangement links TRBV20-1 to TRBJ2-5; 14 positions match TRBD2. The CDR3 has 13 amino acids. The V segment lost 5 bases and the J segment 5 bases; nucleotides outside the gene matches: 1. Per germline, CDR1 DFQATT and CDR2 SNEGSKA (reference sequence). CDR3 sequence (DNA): TGCAGTGCTCGACTAGCGGGGGGGGAGACCCAGTACTTC. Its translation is CSARLAGGETQYF.